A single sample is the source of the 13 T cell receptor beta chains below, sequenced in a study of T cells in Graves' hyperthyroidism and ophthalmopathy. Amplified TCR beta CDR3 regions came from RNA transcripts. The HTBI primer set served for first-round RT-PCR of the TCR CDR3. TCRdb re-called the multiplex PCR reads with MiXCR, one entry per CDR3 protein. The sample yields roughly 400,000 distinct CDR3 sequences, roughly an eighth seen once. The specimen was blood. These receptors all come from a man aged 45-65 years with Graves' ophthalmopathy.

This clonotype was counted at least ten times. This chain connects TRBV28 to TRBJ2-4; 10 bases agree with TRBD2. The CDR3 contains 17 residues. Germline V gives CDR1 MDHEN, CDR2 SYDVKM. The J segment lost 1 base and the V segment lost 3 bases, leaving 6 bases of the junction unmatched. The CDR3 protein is CASSFQREGAAKNIQYF. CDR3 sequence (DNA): TGTGCCAGCAGTTTTCAGCGGGAGGGGGCGGCCAAAAACATTCAGTACTTC.

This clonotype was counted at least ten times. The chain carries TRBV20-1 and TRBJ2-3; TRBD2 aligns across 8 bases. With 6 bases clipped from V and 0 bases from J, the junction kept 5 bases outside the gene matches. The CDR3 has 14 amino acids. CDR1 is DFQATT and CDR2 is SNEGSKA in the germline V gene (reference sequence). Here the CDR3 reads CSARASGSTDTQYF. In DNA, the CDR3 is TGCAGTGCCCGGGCTAGCGGGAGCACAGATACGCAGTATTTT.

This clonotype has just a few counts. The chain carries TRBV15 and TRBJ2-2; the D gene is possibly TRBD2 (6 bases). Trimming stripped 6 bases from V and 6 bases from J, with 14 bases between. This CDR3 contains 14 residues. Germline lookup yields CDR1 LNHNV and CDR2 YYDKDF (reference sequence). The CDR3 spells CATRNSGGAGELFF. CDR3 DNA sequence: TGTGCCACCAGGAATAGCGGAGGGGCCGGGGAGCTGTTTTTT.

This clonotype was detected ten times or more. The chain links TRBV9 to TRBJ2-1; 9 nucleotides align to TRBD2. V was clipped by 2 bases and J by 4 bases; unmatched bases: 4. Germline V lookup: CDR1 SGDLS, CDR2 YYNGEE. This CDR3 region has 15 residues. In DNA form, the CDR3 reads TGTGCCAGCAGCGTGGTAGCGGGAGTATACAATGAGCAGTTCTTC. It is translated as CASSVVAGVYNEQFF.

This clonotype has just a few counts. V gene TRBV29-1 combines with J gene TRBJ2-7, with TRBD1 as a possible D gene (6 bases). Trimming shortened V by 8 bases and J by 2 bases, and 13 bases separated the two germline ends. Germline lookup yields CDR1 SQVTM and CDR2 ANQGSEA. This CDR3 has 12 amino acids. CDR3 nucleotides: TGCAGCATTGTGACAGGTCCCTACGAGCAGTACTTC. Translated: CSIVTGPYEQYF.

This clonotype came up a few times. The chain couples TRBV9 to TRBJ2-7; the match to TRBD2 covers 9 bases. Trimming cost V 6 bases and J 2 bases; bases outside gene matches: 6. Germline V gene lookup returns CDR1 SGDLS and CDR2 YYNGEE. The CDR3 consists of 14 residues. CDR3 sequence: CASNQAGGTYEQYF. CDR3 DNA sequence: TGTGCCAGCAACCAAGCGGGAGGTACCTACGAGCAGTACTTC.

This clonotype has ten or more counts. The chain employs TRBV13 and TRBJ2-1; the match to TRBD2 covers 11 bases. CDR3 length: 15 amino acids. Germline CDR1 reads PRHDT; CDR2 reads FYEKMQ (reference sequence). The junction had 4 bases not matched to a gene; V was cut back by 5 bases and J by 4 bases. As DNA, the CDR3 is TGTGCCAGCAGCGAGGGACTAGCGGAATACAATGAGCAGTTCTTC. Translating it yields CASSEGLAEYNEQFF.

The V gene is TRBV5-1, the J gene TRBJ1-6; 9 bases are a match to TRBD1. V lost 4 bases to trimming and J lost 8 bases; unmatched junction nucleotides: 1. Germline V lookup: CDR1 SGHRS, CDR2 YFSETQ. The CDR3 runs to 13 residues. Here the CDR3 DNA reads TGCGCCAGCAGCGGGACAGGGTATTCACCCCTCCACTTT. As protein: CASSGTGYSPLHF.

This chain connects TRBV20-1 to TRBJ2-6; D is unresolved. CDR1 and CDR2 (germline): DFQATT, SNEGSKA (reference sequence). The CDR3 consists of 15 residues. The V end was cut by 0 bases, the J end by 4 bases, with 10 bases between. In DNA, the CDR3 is TGCAGTGCTAGAGATCGACTGTCAGGGGCCAACGTCCTGACTTTC. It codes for CSARDRLSGANVLTF.

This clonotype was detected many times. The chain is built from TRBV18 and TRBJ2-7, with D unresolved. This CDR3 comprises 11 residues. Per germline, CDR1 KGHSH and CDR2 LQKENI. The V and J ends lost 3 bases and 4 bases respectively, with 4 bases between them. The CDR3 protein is CASSPAYEQYF. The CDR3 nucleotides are TGTGCCAGCTCACCGGCTTACGAGCAGTACTTC.

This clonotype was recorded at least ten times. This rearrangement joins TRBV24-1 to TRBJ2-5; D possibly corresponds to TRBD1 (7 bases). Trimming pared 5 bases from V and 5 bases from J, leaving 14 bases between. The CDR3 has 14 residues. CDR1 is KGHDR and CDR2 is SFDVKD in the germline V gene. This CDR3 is CATSVDAGQETQYF. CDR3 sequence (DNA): TGTGCCACCAGTGTGGATGCGGGACAGGAGACCCAGTACTTC.

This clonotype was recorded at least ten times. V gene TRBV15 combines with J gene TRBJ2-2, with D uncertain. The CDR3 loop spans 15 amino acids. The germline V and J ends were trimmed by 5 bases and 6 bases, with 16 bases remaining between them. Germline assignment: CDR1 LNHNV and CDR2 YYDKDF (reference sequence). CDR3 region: CATSVRVKVSGELFF. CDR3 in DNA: TGTGCCACCAGCGTCAGAGTGAAAGTTTCCGGGGAGCTGTTTTTT.

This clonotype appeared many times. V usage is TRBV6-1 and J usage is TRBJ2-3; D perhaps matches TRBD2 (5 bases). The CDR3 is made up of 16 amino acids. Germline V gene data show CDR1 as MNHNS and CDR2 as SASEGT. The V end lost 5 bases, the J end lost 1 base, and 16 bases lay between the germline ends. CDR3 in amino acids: CASSYSPPGGTDTQYF. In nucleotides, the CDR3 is TGTGCCAGCAGTTACTCCCCCCCCGGGGGCACAGATACGCAGTATTTT.